These T cell receptor beta chains were read from a single sample in a study of CD8 T cells in Susac syndrome. TCRdb itself ran the immunoSEQ multiplex PCR reads through MiXCR, one entry per CDR3 protein. The sample lists more than 250,000 distinct CDR3 sequences, about 91% occurring once. Material: CD4+ T cells from PBMCs. These receptor sequences come from a human donor with multiple sclerosis. Each CDR3 is given with its conserved first and last residue. Each record gives: V gene, clone size, J gene, D gene, CDR3 protein, CDR3 DNA. D genes are given only for firm matches. The size field is filled for only some rows; it gives once, few, many or a size class.

TRBV20-1	.	TRBJ2-3	TRBD2	CSARVPLSTSGGSTDTQYF	TGCAGTGCTAGAGTGCCCTTATCGACTAGCGGGGGAAGCACAGATACGCAGTATTTT
TRBV15	.	TRBJ1-2	TRBD1	CATSRWDRRSLDYGYTF	TGTGCCACCAGCAGATGGGACAGGCGATCGCTAGACTATGGCTACACCTTC
TRBV5-8	.	TRBJ1-2	TRBD1	CASRPRGQGGYTF	TGTGCCAGCAGGCCGAGGGGGCAAGGTGGCTACACCTTC
TRBV5-1	.	TRBJ2-1	TRBD2	CASSRQGLAGGPSNEQFF	TGCGCCAGCAGCAGACAGGGACTAGCGGGGGGGCCGTCCAATGAGCAGTTCTTC
TRBV20-1	.	TRBJ2-7	.	CSASSGRPPYEQYF	TGCAGTGCTAGTTCCGGCCGACCCCCCTACGAGCAGTACTTC
TRBV20-1	.	TRBJ1-1	.	CSASFRRAFF	TGCAGTGCCTCCTTCCGCAGGGCTTTCTTT
TRBV30	.	TRBJ1-1	.	CAWRGKGISTEAFF	TGTGCCTGGAGGGGAAAGGGTATAAGCACTGAAGCTTTCTTT
TRBV5-4	.	TRBJ2-1	TRBD2	CASSLPLAGVGEQFF	TGTGCCAGCAGCTTGCCTCTAGCGGGAGTTGGTGAGCAGTTCTTC
TRBV20-1	.	TRBJ2-3	.	CSAPVRLALTDTQYF	TGCAGTGCCCCGGTCCGCCTAGCGCTCACAGATACGCAGTATTTT
TRBV6-1	.	TRBJ2-7	TRBD1	CASSTSGQSYEQYF	TGTGCCAGCAGTACCTCGGGACAGTCCTACGAGCAGTACTTC
TRBV20-1	.	TRBJ1-4	.	CSARTREKLFF	TGCAGTGCCCGTACACGGGAAAAACTGTTTTTT
TRBV7-2	once	TRBJ2-2	.	CASSPGGTNAGELFF	TGTGCCAGCAGCCCTGGGGGTACGAACGCCGGGGAGCTGTTTTTT
TRBV20-1	.	TRBJ2-5	.	CSARDYRSGQETQYF	TGCAGTGCTAGAGACTATAGGTCGGGCCAAGAGACCCAGTACTTC
TRBV7-9	.	TRBJ1-4	.	CASSTITGRDVGKLFF	TGTGCCAGCAGTACGATCACCGGCCGGGACGTCGGAAAACTGTTTTTT